This T cell receptor beta chain was profiled in a study of PD-L1 blockade in urothelial cancer. Data came from immunoSEQ multiplex PCR; TCRdb stores just in-frame clones and leaves some out. Here the sample spans about 110,000 clones, 85% to 95% being singletons. Trimming removed 4 bases from V and 8 bases from J; junction bases left unmatched: 8. From germline, CDR1 is MDHEN and CDR2 SYDVKM. The CDR3 is 15 amino acids. Sample time point: peripheral blood 6 weeks after treatment start. Specimen: PBMCs, collected around atezolizumab (anti-PD-L1) treatment. This TCR was sampled from a man aged 55 to 70 with urothelial cancer. The V call is TRBV28, the J call TRBJ1-4, with TRBD1 matching 9 bases. The CDR3 nucleotides read TGTGCCAGCAGTTCTCGCGACAGGGGGACAGAAAAACTGTTTTTT. Amino acids: CASSSRDRGTEKLFF.